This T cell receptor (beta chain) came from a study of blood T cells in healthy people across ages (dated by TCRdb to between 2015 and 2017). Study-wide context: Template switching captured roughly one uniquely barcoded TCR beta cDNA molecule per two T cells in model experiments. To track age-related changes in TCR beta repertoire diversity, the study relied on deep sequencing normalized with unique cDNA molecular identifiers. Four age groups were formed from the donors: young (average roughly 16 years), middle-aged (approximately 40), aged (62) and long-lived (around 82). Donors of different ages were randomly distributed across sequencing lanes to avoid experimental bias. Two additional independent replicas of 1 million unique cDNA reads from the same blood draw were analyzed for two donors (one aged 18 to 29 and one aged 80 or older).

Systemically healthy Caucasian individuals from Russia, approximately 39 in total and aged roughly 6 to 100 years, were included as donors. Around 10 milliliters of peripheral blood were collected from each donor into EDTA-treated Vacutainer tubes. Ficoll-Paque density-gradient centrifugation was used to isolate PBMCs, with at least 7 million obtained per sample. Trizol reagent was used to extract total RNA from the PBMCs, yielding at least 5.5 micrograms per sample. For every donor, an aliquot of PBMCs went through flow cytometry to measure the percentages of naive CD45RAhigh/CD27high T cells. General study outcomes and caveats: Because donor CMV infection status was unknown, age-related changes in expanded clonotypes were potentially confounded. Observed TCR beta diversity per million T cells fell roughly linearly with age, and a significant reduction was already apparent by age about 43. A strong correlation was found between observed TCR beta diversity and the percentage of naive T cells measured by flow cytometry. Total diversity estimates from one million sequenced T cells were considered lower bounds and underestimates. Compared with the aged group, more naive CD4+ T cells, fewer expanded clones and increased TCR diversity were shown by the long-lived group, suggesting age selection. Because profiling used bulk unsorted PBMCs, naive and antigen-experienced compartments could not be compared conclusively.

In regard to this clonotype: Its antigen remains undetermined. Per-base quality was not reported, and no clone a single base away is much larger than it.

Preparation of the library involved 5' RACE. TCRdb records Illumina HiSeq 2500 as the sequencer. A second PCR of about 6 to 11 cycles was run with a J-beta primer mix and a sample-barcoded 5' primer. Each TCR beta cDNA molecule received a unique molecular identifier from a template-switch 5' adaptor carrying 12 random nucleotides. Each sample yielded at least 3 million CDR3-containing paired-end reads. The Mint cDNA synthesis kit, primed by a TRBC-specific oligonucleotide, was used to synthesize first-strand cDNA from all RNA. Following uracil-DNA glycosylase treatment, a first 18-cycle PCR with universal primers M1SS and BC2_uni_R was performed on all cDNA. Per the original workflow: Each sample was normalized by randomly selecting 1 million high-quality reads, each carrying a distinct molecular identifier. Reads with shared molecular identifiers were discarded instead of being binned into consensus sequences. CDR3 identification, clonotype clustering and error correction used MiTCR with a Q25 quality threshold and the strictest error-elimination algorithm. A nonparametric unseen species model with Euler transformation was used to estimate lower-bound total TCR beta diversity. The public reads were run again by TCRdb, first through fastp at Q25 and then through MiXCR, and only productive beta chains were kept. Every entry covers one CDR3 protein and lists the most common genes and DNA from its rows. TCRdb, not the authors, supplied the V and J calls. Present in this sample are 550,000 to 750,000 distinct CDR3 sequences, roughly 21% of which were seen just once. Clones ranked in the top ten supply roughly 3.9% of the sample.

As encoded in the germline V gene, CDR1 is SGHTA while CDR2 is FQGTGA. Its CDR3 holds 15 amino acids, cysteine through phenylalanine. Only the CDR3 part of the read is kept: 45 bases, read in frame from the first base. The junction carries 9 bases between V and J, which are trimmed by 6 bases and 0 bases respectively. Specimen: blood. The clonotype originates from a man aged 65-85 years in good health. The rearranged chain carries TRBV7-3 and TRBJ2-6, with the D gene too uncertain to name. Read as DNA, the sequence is TGTGCCAGCAGTGTGGGGTTCTCTGGGGCCAACGTCCTGACTTTC. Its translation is CASSVGFSGANVLTF.